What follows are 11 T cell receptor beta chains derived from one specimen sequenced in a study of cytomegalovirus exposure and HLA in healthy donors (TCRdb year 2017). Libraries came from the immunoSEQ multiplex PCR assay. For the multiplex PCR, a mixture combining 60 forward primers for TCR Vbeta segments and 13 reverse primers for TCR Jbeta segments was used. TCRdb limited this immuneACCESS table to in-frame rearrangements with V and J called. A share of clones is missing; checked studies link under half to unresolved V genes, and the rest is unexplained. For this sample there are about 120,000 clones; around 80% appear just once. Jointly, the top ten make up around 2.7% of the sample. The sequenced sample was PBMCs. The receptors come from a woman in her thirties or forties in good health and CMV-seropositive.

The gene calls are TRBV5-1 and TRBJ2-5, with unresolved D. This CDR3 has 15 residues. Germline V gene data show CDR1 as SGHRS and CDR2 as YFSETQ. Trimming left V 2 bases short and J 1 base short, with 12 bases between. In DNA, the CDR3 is TGCGCCAGCAGCTTAGGATGGGCCACCCAAGAGACCCAGTACTTC. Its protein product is CASSLGWATQETQYF.

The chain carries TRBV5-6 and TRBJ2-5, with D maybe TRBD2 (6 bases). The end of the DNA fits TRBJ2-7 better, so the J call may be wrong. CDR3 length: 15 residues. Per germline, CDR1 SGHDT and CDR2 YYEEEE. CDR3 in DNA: TGTGCCAGCAGCTTGTCTCGGGAGTACCTCTACGAGCAGTACTTC. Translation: CASSLSREYLYEQYF.

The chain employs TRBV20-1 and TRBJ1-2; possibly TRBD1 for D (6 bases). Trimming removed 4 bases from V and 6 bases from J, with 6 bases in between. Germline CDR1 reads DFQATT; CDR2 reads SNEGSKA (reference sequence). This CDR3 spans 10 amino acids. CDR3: CSANRDGYTF. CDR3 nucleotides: TGCAGTGCTAACAGGGATGGCTACACCTTC.

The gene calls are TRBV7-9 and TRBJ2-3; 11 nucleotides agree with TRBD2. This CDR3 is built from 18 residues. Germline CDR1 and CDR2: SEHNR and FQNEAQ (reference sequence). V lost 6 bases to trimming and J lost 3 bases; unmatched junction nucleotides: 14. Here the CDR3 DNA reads TGTGCCAGCAGTCTGAGGATGTCTAGCGGGAGGCGAACAGATACGCAGTATTTT. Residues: CASSLRMSSGRRTDTQYF.

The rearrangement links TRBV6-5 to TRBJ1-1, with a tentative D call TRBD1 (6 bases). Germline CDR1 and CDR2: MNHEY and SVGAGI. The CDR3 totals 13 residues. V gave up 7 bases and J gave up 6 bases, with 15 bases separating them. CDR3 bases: TGTGCCAGCATCGCCACACCAGGGGCTGAAGCTTTCTTT. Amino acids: CASIATPGAEAFF.

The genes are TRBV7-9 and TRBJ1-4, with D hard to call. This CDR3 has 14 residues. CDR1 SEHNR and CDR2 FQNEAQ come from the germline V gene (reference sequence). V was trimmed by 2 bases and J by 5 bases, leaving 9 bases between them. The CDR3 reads CASSLLAANEKLFF. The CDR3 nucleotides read TGTGCCAGCAGCTTACTAGCGGCGAATGAAAAACTGTTTTTT.

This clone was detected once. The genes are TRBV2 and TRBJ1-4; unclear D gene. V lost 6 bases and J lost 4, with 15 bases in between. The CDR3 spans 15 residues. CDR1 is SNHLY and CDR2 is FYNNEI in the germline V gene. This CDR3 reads CASSQEGVLNEKLFF. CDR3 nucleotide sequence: TGTGCCAGCAGCCAAGAGGGAGTCCTTAATGAAAAACTGTTTTTT. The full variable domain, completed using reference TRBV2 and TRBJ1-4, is EPEVTQTPSHQVTQMGQEVILRCVPISNHLYFYWYRQILGQKVEFLVSFYNNEISEKSEIFDDQFSVERPDGSNFTLKIRSTKLEDSAMYFCASSQEGVLNEKLFFGSGTQLSVL.

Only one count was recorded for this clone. CDR3 in amino acids: CASSERAGGINSPLHF. Written as DNA, the CDR3 is TGCGCCAGCAGTGAGAGGGCAGGGGGGATTAATTCACCCCTCCACTTT. This chain uses TRBV10-2 with TRBJ1-6, with TRBD1 identical over 7 bases. Germline loops: CDR1 WSHSY, CDR2 SAAADI. The CDR3 has 16 residues. V lost 2 bases, J lost 6 bases, and 7 bases stayed unmatched.

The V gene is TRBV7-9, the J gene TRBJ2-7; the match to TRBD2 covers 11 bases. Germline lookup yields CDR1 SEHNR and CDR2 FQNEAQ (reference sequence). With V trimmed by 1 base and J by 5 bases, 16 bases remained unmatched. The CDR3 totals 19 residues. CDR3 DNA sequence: TGTGCCAGCAGCTTAGGCCTACTAGCGGGGGCCACTCGAGCCCACGAGCAGTACTTC. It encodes CASSLGLLAGATRAHEQYF.

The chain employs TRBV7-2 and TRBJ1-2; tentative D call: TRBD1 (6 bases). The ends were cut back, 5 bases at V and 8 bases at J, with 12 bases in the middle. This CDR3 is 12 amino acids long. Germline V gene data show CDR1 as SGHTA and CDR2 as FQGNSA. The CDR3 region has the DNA TGTGCCAGCAGCCTAACAGGGCTCGGCTACACCTTC. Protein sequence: CASSLTGLGYTF.

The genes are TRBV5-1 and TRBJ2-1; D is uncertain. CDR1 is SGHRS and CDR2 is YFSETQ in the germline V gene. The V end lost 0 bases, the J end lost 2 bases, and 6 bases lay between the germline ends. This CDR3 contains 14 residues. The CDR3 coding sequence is TGCGCCAGCAGCTTGGAACAGCCCTACAATGAGCAGTTCTTC. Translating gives CASSLEQPYNEQFF.